The next 15 T cell receptor beta chains were all read from a single sample in a study of T-cell reconstitution after alpha-beta-depleted transplantation in children. Construction of the TCRbeta library involved unique molecular identifiers. TCRdb re-called the PCR reads through MiXCR, storing one row per CDR3 protein. Of about 540,000 distinct CDR3 sequences listed, about a sixth are singletons. The sample here was PBMCs from the stem cell graft donor, taken from the stem cell graft. Receptor source: a human donor who donated a stem cell graft to a child with acute lymphoblastic leukemia.

The chain combines TRBV4-1 with TRBJ2-7; D remains ambiguous. The germline CDR1 and CDR2 sequences are MGHRA and YSYEKL. This CDR3 spans 13 amino acids. V was shortened by 4 bases and J by 5 bases, with 12 bases between the two germline ends. CDR3 residues: CASSPDAGDEQYF. The CDR3 bases are TGCGCCAGCAGCCCGGACGCCGGCGACGAGCAGTACTTC.

The rearrangement uses TRBV13 and TRBJ2-2, with TRBD1 as a possible D gene (5 bases). Trimming took off 5 bases at V and 1 base at J, with 8 bases between the two ends. The CDR3 spans 14 residues. The germline CDR1 and CDR2 sequences are PRHDT and FYEKMQ (reference sequence). The CDR3 loop is CASSNTGNTGELFF. CDR3 bases: TGTGCCAGCAGCAATACAGGGAACACCGGGGAGCTGTTTTTT.

This clonotype was recorded a few times. The chain is built from TRBV12-3 or TRBV12-4 and TRBJ2-7; 7 bases match TRBD1. The CDR3 has 14 amino acids. The junction had 9 bases not matched to a gene; V was cut back by 3 bases and J by 7 bases. CDR3 nucleotide sequence: TGTGCCAGCAGTTTTACGGCCAGGGGGTGGGAGCAGTACTTC. Amino acid sequence: CASSFTARGWEQYF.

The chain uses TRBV11-2 and TRBJ2-3; D possibly corresponds to TRBD1 (6 bases). CDR1 is SGHAT, CDR2 FQNNGV, per germline. The CDR3 totals 15 residues. The V and J ends lost 6 bases and 3 bases respectively, with 16 bases between them. The CDR3 sequence is CASRPSGTTTDTQYF. The CDR3 DNA is TGTGCCAGCAGACCCTCCGGGACAACGACAGATACGCAGTATTTT.

V and J are TRBV7-6 and TRBJ1-4; a possible D gene is TRBD1 (6 bases). The V end was cut by 4 bases, the J end by 7 bases, with 25 bases between. The germline V gene encodes CDR1 SGHVS and CDR2 FNYEAQ. This CDR3 has 18 residues. CDR3 DNA sequence: TGTGCCAGCAGCTCTGGATCAACAGGGAGACCGGTGCGTGAAAAACTGTTTTTT. This codes for CASSSGSTGRPVREKLFF. Looking up the rest from reference TRBV7-6 and TRBJ1-4 gives the full variable domain: GAGVSQSPRYKVTKRGQDVALRCDPISGHVSLYWYRQALGQGPEFLTYFNYEAQQDKSGLPNDRFSAERPEGSISTLTIQRTEQRDSAMYRCASSSGSTGRPVREKLFFGSGTQLSVL.

This clonotype occurred a few times. CDR3 nucleotides: TGTGCCAGCAGCCAAGATCTAGCGGGGGACTACGAGCAGTACTTC. It specifies CASSQDLAGDYEQYF. The gene calls are TRBV3-1 and TRBJ2-7; 10 nucleotides line up with TRBD2. Trimming cost V 0 bases and J 3 bases; bases outside gene matches: 2. Germline loops: CDR1 LGHDT, CDR2 YNNKEL (reference sequence). This CDR3 contains 15 residues.

This clonotype was seen a few times. The rearrangement links TRBV12-3 or TRBV12-4 to TRBJ2-7, with 11 bases identical to TRBD2. The CDR3 runs 16 residues. V lost 3 bases to trimming and J lost 6 bases; unmatched junction nucleotides: 10. In nucleotides, the CDR3 is TGTGCCAGCAGTTTGGCGACTAGCGGGAACATCATCGAGCAGTACTTC. Protein sequence: CASSLATSGNIIEQYF.

This clonotype was seen many times. V is TRBV11-2 and J is TRBJ2-3; 10 nucleotides line up with TRBD2. Germline lookup yields CDR1 SGHAT and CDR2 FQNNGV. With V trimmed by 8 bases and J by 6 bases, 11 bases remained unmatched. This CDR3 contains 15 residues. DNA of the CDR3: TGTGCCAGCGCCGTCCTAGCGGGAGTTACGGATACGCAGTATTTT. As protein: CASAVLAGVTDTQYF.

The V call is TRBV4-1, the J call TRBJ2-2; D call uncertain. Germline assignment: CDR1 MGHRA and CDR2 YSYEKL. The CDR3 has 16 residues. Trimming removed 3 bases at V and 7 bases at J, with 18 bases between. CDR3 nucleotide sequence: TGCGCCAGCAGCCAGGCCGGAAGGACGAGTCTCGGGGAGCTGTTTTTT. Amino acids: CASSQAGRTSLGELFF.

In its sample, this clonotype was seen a few times. V is TRBV27 and J is TRBJ1-6; D unclear. Germline lookup yields CDR1 MNHEY and CDR2 SMNVEV (reference sequence). This CDR3 is built from 17 residues. The V gene lost 2 bases and the J gene lost 4 bases, with 15 bases spanning the gap. CDR3 DNA sequence: TGTGCCAGCAGTTTAGGGTGGCAGAGCCATTATAATTCACCCCTCCACTTT. Its translation is CASSLGWQSHYNSPLHF.

The chain has TRBV27 and TRBJ2-1, with 7 bases that match TRBD2. The CDR3 runs to 17 residues. With V trimmed by 5 bases and J by 0 bases, 10 bases remained unmatched. Looked up from germline, CDR1 is MNHEY and CDR2 is SMNVEV (reference sequence). The CDR3 bases are TGTGCCAGCAGTCCCCTTAGCGGGCGTAGCTCCTACAATGAGCAGTTCTTC. Translation: CASSPLSGRSSYNEQFF.

The chain carries TRBV20-1 and TRBJ2-3, with TRBD1 matching over 9 bases. Germline CDR1 is DFQATT and CDR2 is SNEGSKA (reference sequence). This CDR3 has 15 amino acids. V was pared by 5 bases and J by 4 bases, with 10 bases of the junction left unmatched. CDR3 coding DNA: TGCAGTGCTGCCCCCGGGACAGGGTTTTCAGATACGCAGTATTTT. Its translation is CSAAPGTGFSDTQYF.

The chain has TRBV4-2 and TRBJ2-7; maybe TRBD2 (6 bases). In germline, CDR1 is LGHNA, CDR2 YNFKEQ. The V end lost 4 bases, the J end lost 6 bases, and 19 bases lay between the germline ends. This CDR3 comprises 15 residues. The CDR3 DNA reads TGTGCCAGCAGCCGCCCCACCGGGGAGGACACCGAGCAGTACTTC. This gives the protein CASSRPTGEDTEQYF.

CDR3: CASSQVGIQGGNTEAFF. In DNA form, the CDR3 reads TGCGCCAGCAGCCAAGTTGGGATACAGGGTGGGAACACTGAAGCTTTCTTT. The V call is TRBV4-1, the J call TRBJ1-1; the D gene is possibly TRBD1 (6 bases). V shed 1 base and J shed 1 base, with 16 bases lying between them. CDR3 length: 17 residues. The germline CDR1 and CDR2 sequences are MGHRA and YSYEKL.

V and J are TRBV5-1 and TRBJ2-2; no clear D. CDR3 length equals 14 residues. From germline, CDR1 is SGHRS and CDR2 YFSETQ. The V end was cut by 5 bases, the J end by 5 bases, with 13 bases between. The CDR3 loop is CASSPWTRTGELFF. CDR3 sequence (DNA): TGCGCCAGCAGTCCCTGGACGAGGACCGGGGAGCTGTTTTTT.